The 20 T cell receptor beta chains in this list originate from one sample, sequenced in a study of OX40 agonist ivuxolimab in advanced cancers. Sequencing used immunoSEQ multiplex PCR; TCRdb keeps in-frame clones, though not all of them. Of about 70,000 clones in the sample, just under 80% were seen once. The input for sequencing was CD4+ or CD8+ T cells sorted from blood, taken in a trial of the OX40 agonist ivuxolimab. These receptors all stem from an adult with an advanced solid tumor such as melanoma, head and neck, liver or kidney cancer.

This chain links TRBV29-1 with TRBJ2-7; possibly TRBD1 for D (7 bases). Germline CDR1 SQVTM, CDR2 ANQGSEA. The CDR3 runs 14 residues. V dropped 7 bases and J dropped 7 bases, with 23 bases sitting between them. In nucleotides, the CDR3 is TGCAGCGCCCGAGACAGGGAGGTGGCGGGGGAGCAGTACTTC. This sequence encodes CSARDREVAGEQYF.

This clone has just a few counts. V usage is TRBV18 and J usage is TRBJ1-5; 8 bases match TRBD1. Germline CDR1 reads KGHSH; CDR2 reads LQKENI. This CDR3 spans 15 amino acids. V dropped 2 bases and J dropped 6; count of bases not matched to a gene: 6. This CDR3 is CASSPGAGGIQPQHF. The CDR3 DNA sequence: TGTGCCAGCTCACCAGGGGCAGGGGGCATTCAGCCCCAGCATTTT.

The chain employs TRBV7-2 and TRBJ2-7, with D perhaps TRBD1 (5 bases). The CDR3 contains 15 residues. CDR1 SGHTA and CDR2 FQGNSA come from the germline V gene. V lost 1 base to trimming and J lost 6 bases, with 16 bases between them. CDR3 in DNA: TGTGCCAGCAGCTTAGTTTGGCAGGGCGTGGGCGAGCAGTACTTC. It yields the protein CASSLVWQGVGEQYF.

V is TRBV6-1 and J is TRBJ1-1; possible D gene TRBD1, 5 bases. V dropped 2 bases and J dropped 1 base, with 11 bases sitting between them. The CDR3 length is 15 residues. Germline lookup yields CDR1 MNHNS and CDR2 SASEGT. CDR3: CASSEPRDGNTEAFF. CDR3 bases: TGTGCCAGCAGTGAACCACGGGACGGGAACACTGAAGCTTTCTTT.

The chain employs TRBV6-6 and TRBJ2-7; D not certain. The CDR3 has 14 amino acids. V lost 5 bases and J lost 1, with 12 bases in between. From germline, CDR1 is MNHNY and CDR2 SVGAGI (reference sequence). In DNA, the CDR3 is TGTGCCAGCAGTCAGACATGGGAATCCTACGAGCAGTACTTC. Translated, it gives CASSQTWESYEQYF.

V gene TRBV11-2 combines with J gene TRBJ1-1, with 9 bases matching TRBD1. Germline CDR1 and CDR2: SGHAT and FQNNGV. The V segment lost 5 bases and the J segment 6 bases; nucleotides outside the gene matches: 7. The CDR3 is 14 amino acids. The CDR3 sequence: CASSRYTGGSEAFF. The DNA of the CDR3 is TGTGCCAGCAGCCGATATACAGGGGGCTCTGAAGCTTTCTTT.

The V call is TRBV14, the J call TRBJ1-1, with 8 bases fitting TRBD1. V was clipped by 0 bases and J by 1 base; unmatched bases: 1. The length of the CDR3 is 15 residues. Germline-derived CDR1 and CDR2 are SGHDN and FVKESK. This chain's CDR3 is CASSQDQGANTEAFF. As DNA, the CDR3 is TGTGCCAGCAGCCAAGATCAGGGGGCGAACACTGAAGCTTTCTTT.

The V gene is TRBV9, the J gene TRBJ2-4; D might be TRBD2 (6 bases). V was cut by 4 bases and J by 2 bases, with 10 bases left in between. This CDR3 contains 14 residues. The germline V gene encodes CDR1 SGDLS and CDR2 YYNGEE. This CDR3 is CASSPRGSKNIQYF. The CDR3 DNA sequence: TGTGCCAGCAGCCCCCGGGGGTCCAAAAACATTCAGTACTTC.

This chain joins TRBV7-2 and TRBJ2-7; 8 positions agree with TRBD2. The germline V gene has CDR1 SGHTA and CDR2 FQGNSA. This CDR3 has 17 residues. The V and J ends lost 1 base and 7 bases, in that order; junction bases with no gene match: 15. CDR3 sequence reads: CASSLGIQAGVAREQYF. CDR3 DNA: TGTGCCAGCAGCTTAGGGATACAAGCGGGAGTCGCAAGGGAGCAGTACTTC.

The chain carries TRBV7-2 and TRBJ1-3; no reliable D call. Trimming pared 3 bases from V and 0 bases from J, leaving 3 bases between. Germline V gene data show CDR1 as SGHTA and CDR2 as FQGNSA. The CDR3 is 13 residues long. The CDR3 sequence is CASSFNSGNTIYF. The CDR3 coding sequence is TGTGCCAGCAGCTTCAACTCTGGAAACACCATATATTTT.

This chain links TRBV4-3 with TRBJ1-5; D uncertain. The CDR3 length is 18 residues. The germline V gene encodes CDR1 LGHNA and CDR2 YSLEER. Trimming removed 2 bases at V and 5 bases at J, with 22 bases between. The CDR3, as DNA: TGCGCCAGCAGCCAAAGCCCCTGGACGCGGAATAGGTATCAGCCCCAGCATTTT. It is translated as CASSQSPWTRNRYQPQHF.

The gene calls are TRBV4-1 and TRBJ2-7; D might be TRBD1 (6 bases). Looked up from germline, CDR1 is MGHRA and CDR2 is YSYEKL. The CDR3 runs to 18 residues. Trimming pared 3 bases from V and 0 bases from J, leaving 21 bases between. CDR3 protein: CASSHPGPTGRTSYEQYF. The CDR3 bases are TGCGCCAGCAGCCACCCCGGGCCCACAGGGCGGACCTCCTACGAGCAGTACTTC.

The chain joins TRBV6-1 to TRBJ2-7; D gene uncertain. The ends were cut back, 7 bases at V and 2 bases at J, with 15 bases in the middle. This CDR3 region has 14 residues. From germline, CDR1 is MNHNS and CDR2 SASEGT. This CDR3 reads CASTQLPSTYEQYF. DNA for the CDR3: TGTGCCAGCACTCAATTACCCTCTACCTACGAGCAGTACTTC.

In DNA, the CDR3 is TGCAGCGGCACGGGACACCAGAACACTGAAGCTTTCTTT. Translated, it gives CSGTGHQNTEAFF. The rearrangement links TRBV29-1 to TRBJ1-1; a weak D match, TRBD1 (6 bases). This CDR3 comprises 13 residues. Trimming cost V 7 bases and J 1 base, with 13 bases left between them. In germline, CDR1 is SQVTM, CDR2 ANQGSEA.

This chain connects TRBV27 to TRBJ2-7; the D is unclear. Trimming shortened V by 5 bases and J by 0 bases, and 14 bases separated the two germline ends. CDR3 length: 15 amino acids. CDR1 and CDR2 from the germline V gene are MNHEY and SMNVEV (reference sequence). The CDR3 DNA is TGTGCCAGCAGTCCTCGCGCACCGAGCTCCTACGAGCAGTACTTC. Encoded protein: CASSPRAPSSYEQYF.

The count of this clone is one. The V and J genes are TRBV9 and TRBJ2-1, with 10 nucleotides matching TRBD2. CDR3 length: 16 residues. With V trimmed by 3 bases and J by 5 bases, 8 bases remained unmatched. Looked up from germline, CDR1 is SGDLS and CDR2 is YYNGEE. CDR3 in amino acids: CASSGLLAGANNEQFF. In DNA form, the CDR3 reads TGTGCCAGCAGCGGCCTGCTAGCGGGGGCCAACAATGAGCAGTTCTTC.

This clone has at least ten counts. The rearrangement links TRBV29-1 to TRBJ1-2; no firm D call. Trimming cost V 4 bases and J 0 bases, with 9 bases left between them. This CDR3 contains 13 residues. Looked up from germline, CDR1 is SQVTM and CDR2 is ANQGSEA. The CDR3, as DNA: TGCAGCGTTGCGGCAGGAACTAACTATGGCTACACCTTC. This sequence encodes CSVAAGTNYGYTF.

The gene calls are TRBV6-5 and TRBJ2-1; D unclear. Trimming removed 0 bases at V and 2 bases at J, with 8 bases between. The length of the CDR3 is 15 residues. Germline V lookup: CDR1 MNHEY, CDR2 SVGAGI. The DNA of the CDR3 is TGTGCCAGCAGTTACTCTCGGGTCACCTACAATGAGCAGTTCTTC. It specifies CASSYSRVTYNEQFF.

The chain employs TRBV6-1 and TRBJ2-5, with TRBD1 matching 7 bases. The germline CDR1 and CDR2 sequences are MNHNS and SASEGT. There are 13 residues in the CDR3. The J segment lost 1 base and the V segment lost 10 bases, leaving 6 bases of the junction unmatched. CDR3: CAIRQGAQETQYF. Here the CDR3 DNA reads TGTGCCATCCGACAGGGAGCCCAAGAGACCCAGTACTTC.

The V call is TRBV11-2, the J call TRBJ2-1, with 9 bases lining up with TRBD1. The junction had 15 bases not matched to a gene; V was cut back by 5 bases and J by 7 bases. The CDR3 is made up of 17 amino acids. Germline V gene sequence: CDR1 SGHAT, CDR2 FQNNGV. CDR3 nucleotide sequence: TGTGCCAGCAGCCCGAGGGGTGGGACAGGGCGCACGAATGAGCAGTTCTTC. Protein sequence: CASSPRGGTGRTNEQFF.